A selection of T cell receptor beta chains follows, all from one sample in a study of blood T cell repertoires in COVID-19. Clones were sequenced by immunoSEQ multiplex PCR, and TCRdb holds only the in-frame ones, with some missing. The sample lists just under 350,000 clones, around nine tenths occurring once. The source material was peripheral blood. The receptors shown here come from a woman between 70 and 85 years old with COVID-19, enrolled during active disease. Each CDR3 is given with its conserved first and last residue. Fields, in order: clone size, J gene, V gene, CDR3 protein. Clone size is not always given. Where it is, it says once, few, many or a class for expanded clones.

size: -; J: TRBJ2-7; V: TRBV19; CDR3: CASSSRTGPSYEQYF
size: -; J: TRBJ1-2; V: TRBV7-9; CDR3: CASSLGALGTSQHGYTF
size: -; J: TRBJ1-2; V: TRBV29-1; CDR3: CSVEYPRNYGYTF
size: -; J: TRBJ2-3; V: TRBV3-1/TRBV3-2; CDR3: CASSQDWSSSHTQYF
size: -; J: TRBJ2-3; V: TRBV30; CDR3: CAWSGGTGGGTDTQYF
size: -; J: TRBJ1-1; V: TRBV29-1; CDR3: CSANSGGLTEAFF
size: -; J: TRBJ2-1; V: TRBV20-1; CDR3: CSASVSGGINEQFF
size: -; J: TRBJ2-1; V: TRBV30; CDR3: CAWSVGLPYRFF
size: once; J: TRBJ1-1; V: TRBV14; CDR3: CASRQGGREAFF
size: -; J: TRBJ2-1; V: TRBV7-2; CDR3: CASSLGLDSYNEQFF
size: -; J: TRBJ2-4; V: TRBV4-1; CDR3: CASSTQAGVSKNIQYF
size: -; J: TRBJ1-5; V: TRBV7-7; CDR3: CASSILTGGNQPQHF
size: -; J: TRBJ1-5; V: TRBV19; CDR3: CASSWGQGGNQPQHF
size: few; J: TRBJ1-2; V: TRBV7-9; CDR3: CASSLGGGGVPPTF
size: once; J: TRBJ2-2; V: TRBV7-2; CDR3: CASHGGGNVGELFF
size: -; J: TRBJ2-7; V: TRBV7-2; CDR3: CASGRGTYEQYF
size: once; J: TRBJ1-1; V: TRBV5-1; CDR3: CASSRYMTGANTEAFF
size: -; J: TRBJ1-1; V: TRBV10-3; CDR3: CAISELEADGAFF
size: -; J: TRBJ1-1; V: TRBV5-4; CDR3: CASSDRGRPNTEAFF
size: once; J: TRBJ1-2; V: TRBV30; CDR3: CAQTENYGYTF
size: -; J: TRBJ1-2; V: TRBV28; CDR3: CASSSGPDGYTF
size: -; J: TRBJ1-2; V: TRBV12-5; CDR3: CASGRGQGNYGYTF
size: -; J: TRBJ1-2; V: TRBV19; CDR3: CASSIVGTGGDGYTF
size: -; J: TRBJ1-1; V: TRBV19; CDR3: CASRGTGAFRSTEAFF
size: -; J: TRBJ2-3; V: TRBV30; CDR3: CAGSPGGGTDTQYF
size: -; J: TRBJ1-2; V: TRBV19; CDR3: CASSPGTDSYGYTF
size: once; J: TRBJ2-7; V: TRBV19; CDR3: CASSGQPSYEQYF
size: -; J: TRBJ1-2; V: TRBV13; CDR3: CASSSKDRTFYGYTF
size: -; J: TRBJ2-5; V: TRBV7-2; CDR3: CASSLEGSSLETQYF
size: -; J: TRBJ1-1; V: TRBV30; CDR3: CAWIGQKNTEAFF
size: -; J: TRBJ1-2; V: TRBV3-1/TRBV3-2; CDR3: CASSRKGRDRNYGYTF
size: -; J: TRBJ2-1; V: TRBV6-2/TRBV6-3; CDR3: CASSTSGNEQFF
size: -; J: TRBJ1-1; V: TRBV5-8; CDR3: CASSFPRTGGTEAFF
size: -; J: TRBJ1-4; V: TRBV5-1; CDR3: CASSLAPTLTNEKLFF
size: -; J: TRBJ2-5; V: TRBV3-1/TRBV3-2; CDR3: CASSQEAGNEETQYF
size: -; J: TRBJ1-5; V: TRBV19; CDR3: CASSIGGSLNQPQHF
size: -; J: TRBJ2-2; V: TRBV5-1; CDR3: CASSPQGQNTGELFF
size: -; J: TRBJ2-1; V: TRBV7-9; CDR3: CASSLAGDRYNEQFF
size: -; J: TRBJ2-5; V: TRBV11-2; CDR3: CASSLDTGRETQYF
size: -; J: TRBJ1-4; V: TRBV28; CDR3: CATMTGYEKLFF
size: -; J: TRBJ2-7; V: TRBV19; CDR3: CASSLGLDYEQYF
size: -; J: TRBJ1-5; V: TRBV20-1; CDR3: CSASVAGVDSNQPQHF
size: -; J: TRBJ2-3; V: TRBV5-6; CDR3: CASSFALTSGELMADTQYF
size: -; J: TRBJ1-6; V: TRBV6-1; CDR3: CASSEGRPGQGSPLHF
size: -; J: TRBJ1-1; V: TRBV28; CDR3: CASRRKQGGAFF
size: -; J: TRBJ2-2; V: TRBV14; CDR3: CASSQVGGRGGELFF
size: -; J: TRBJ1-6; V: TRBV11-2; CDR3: CASRSVRLSNSPLHF
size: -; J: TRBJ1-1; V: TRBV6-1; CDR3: CASSEGRTIEAFF
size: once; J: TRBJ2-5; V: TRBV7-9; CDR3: CASSRGGPSQKETQYF